This TCR beta chain was found in a study of CDR3 diversity in severe acne. Germline CDR1 LGHNA, CDR2 YNFKEQ. CDR3 size: 14 residues. After removal of 1 base from V and 7 bases from J, the junction contained 5 bases not matched to a gene. This clonotype was seen a few times. TCRdb re-called the PCR reads with MiXCR, one entry per CDR3 protein. The sample records more than 80,000 distinct CDR3 sequences, less than 65% being singletons. The chain joins TRBV4-2 to TRBJ1-2; 8 bases agree with TRBD1. The receptor was derived from a male donor with severe acne vulgaris. The specimen sequenced was blood. CDR3 nucleotide sequence: TGTGCCAGCAGCCAAGTCGGAGACAGGGGTGGCTACACCTTC. Translation gives CASSQVGDRGGYTF.